One and the same sample provided the 4 T cell receptor beta chains below, sequenced in a study of tumor and adjacent non-tumor tissue in lung cancer. The library came from three nested PCR rounds adapted from ARM-PCR protocols. TCRdb redid the calling of the multiplex PCR reads with MiXCR, one entry per CDR3 protein. Here the sample spans around 210,000 distinct CDR3 sequences, 70% to 75% being singletons. This sample's RNA came from whole unsorted tissue. Specimen: lung tumor tissue. All receptors come from a man in his sixties with non-small cell lung cancer.

The chain combines TRBV12-3 or TRBV12-4 with TRBJ2-5, with D maybe TRBD1 (5 bases). The CDR3 runs 14 residues. Trimming took off 6 bases at V and 4 bases at J, with 15 bases between the two ends. CDR3 in amino acids: CASRSRSQGETQYF. The CDR3 DNA reads as TGTGCCAGCAGGAGCAGGAGTCAGGGAGAGACCCAGTACTTC.

This clonotype showed up many times. This sequence joins TRBV12-5 and TRBJ1-2; TRBD1 agrees at 9 bases. From germline, CDR1 is LGHNT and CDR2 FRNRAP. The CDR3 is 16 amino acids. After removal of 6 bases from V and 3 bases from J, the junction contained 11 bases not matched to a gene. The CDR3 DNA follows: TGTGCTAGTGGCCCGACAGGGGGAAGATTATACTATGGCTACACCTTC. Translated: CASGPTGGRLYYGYTF.

This clonotype was recorded only once. This rearrangement joins TRBV6-1 to TRBJ1-5; either TRBD1 or TRBD2 may fit D (5 bases each). The better agreement between TRBJ2-3 and the DNA end casts doubt on the J call. Germline assignment: CDR1 MNHNS and CDR2 SASEGT. This CDR3 comprises 15 residues. The CDR3 region has the DNA TGTGCCAGCAGTGTTTGGGACGGTAACAATCAGCCCCAGTATTTT. Its translation: CASSVWDGNNQPQYF.

With respect to this clonotype: A read error may be the cause here, since a much bigger clone is one base away. This chain uses TRBV11-3 with TRBJ2-7; possibly TRBD1 or TRBD2 for D (5 bases each). There are 15 residues in the CDR3. In germline, CDR1 is SGHNT, CDR2 YENEEA. Trimming took off 4 bases at V and 3 bases at J, with 16 bases between the two ends. The CDR3 loop is CASSYPRDGYYEQYF. CDR3 sequence (DNA): TGTGCCAGCAGCTATCCTCGGGACGGATACTACGAGCAGTACTTC.